This TCR beta chain was identified during a study of blood T cells in healthy people across ages. This CDR3 spans 11 amino acids. Germline assignment: CDR1 LNHNV and CDR2 YYDKDF (reference sequence). Between the trimmed V and J ends, which lost 4 bases and 12 bases, there was a span of 11 bases. Individuals who donated were healthy Caucasians from Russia aged roughly 6 to 100. A J-beta primer mix and a sample-barcoded 5' primer were used in a second PCR of about 6 to 12 cycles. TCRdb ran MiXCR on the 5' RACE reads and lists one entry per CDR3 protein. Among approximately 940,000 distinct CDR3 sequences, roughly 43% were seen once, and the ten largest hold 13%.

The genes are TRBV15 and TRBJ2-3; D possibly corresponds to TRBD2 (6 bases). The clonotype comes from a man younger than 45 in good health. Input material: blood. CDR3 DNA sequence: TGTGCCACCAGCACAAGGACTAATCAGTATTTT. As protein: CATSTRTNQYF.